This T cell receptor beta chain was identified in a study of T cell repertoires in cytomegalovirus infection. TCRdb re-analysed the reads in MiXCR, keeping a single row per CDR3 protein. In the table there are 100,000 or so distinct CDR3 sequences, under 25% of which are singletons. The V end lost 4 bases, the J end lost 0 bases, and 24 bases lay between the germline ends. From germline, CDR1 is GTSNPN and CDR2 SVGIG (reference sequence). The CDR3 has 18 amino acids. This sequence joins TRBV30 and TRBJ1-2; D gene unclear. The receptor comes from a human donor in good health (CMV status not recorded). Some clones in this sample may be carry-over from other donors' samples. Input material: CD8+ T cells from PBMCs. Written as DNA, the CDR3 is TGTGCCTGGAATACCGGGGTAATCACCGATCCTACTAACTATGGCTACACCTTC. It codes for CAWNTGVITDPTNYGYTF. Using reference TRBV30 and TRBJ1-2 for the parts outside the CDR3, the full variable domain is SQTIHQWPATLVQPVGSPLSLECTVEGTSNPNLYWYRQAAGRGLQLLFYSVGIGQISSEVPQNLSASRPQDRQFILSSKKLLLSDSGFYLCAWNTGVITDPTNYGYTFGSGTRLTVV.